This T cell receptor (beta chain) was sequenced for a study of blood T cells in healthy people across ages. Study observations and caveats: Per million T cells, TCR beta diversity dropped about linearly as age rose. Diversity figures derived from one million T cells were judged to underestimate the true value. With donor CMV status unknown, expanded clonotype changes were possibly confounded.

A note on this clonotype: Its antigen is still unknown.

J was trimmed by 10 bases and V by 0 bases; bases with no gene match: 14. The CDR3 extends over 17 amino acids. Germline lookup yields CDR1 LGHNA and CDR2 YNFKEQ. Primers used in a second PCR of about 7 to 11 cycles were a sample-barcoded 5' primer and a J-beta primer mix. TCRdb reprocessed the 5' RACE reads with MiXCR, giving one entry per CDR3 protein. The top ten clones hold over 30% of a sample with about 640,000 distinct CDR3 sequences, under 65% of them seen once. The chain joins TRBV4-2 to TRBJ2-1, with TRBD2 identical over 8 bases. Sequencing was carried out using blood. The source is a man aged 55 to 70 in good health. The CDR3 DNA sequence: TGTGCCAGCAGCCAAGATCTGATGACTAGCGACAGAGGGGAGCAGTTCTTC. Protein sequence: CASSQDLMTSDRGEQFF.